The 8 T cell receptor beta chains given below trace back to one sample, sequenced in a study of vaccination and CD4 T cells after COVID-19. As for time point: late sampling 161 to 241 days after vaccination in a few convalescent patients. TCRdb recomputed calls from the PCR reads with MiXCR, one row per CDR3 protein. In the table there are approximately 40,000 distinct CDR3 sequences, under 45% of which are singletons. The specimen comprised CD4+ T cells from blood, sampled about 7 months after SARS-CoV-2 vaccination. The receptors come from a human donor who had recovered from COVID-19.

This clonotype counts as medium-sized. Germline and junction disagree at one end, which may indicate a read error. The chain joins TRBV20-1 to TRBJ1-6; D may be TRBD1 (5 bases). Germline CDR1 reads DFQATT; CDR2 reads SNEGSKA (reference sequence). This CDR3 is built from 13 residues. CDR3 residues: CSARDSADSPLHF. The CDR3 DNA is TGCAGTGCCAGAGACAGCGCAGATTCACCCCTCCACTTT.

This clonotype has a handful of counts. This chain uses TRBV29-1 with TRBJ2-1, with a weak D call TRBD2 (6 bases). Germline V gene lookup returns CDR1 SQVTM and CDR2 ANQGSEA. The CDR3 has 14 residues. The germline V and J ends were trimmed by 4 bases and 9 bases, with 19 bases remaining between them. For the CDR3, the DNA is TGCAGCGTTGGTCCCGGGGCGGGGTATGGTGAGCAGTTCTTC. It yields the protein CSVGPGAGYGEQFF.

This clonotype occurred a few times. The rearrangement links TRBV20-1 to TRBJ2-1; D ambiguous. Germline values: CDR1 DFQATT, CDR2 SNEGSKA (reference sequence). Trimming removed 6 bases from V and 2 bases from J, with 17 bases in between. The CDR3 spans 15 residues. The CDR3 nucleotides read TGCAGTGCAAGAACCGTTCAAGCTCCCTACAATGAGCAGTTCTTC. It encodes CSARTVQAPYNEQFF.

In DNA form, the CDR3 reads TGTGCCAGCAGCTTAGCAGCTAGGTCGATGAATGAGCAGTTCTTC. It encodes CASSLAARSMNEQFF. The chain joins TRBV7-9 to TRBJ2-1; D is undetermined. The CDR3 spans 15 residues. V dropped 0 bases and J dropped 7 bases, with 13 bases sitting between them. Per the germline V gene, CDR1 is SEHNR and CDR2 is FQNEAQ (reference sequence).

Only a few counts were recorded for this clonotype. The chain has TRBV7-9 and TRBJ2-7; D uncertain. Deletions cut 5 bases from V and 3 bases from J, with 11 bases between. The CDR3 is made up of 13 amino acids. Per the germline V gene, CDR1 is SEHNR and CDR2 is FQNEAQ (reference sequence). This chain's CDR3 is CASSPQSSYEQYF. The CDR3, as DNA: TGTGCCAGCAGCCCCCAGTCCAGCTACGAGCAGTACTTC.

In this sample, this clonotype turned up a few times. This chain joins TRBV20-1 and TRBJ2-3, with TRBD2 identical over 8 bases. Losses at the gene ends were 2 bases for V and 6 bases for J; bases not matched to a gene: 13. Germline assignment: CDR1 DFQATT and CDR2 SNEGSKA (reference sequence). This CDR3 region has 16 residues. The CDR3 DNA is TGCAGTGCTAGACCCCTAGCGGGCTCCCCGGTGGATACGCAGTATTTT. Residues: CSARPLAGSPVDTQYF.

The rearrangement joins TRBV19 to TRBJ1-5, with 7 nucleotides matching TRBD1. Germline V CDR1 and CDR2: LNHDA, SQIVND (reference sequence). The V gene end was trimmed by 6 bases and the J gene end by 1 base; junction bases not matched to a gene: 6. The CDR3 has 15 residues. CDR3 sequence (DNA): TGTGCCAGTAGGTCAGGGGGGGGAAGCAATCAGCCCCAGCATTTT. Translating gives CASRSGGGSNQPQHF.

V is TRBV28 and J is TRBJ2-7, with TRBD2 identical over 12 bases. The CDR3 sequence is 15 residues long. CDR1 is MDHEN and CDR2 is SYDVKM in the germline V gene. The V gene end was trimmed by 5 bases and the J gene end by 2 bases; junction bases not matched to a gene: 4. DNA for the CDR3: TGTGCCAGCAGTCTAGCGGGAGGGTGGCCCTACGAGCAGTACTTC. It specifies CASSLAGGWPYEQYF.